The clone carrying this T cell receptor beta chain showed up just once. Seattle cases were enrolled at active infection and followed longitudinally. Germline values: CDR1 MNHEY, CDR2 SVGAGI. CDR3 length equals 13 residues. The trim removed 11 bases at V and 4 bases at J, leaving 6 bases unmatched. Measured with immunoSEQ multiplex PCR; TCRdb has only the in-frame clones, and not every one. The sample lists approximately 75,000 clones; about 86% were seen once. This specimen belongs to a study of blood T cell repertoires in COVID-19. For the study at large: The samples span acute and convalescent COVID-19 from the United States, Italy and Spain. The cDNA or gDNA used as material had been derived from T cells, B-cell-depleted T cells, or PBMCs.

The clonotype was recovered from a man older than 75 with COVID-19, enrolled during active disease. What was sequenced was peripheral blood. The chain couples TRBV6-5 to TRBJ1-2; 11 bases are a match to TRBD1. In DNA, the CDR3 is TGTGCCGGGGGGACAGGGGGTGGCTATGGCTACACCTTC. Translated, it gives CAGGTGGGYGYTF.